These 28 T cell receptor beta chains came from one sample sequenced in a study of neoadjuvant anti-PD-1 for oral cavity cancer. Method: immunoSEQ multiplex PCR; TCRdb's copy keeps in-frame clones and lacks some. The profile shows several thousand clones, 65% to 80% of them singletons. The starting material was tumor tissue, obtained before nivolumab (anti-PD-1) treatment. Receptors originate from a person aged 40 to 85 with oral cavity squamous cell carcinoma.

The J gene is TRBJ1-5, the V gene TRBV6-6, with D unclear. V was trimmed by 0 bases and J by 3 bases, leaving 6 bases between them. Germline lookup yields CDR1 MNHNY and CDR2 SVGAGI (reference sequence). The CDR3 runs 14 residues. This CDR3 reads CASSYSSTNQPQHF. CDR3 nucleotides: TGTGCCAGCAGTTACTCGAGTACCAATCAGCCCCAGCATTTT.

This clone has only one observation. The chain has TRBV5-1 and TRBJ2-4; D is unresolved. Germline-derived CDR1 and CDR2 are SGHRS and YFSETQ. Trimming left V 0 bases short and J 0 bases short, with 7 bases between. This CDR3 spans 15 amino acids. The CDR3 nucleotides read TGCGCCAGCAGCTTGGGTACCCTAGCCAAAAACATTCAGTACTTC. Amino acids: CASSLGTLAKNIQYF.

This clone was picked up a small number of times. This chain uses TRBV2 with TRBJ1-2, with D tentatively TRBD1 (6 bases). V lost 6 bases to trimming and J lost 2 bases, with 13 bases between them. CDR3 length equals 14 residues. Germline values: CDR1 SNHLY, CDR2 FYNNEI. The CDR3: CASRADSNNYGYTF. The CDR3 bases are TGTGCCAGCAGAGCGGACAGTAACAACTATGGCTACACCTTC.

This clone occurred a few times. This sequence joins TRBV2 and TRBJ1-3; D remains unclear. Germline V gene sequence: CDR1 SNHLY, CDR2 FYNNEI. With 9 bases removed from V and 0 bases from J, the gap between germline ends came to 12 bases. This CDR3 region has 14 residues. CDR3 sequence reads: CASVMEYSGNTIYF. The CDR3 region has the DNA TGTGCCAGTGTCATGGAGTACTCTGGAAACACCATATATTTT.

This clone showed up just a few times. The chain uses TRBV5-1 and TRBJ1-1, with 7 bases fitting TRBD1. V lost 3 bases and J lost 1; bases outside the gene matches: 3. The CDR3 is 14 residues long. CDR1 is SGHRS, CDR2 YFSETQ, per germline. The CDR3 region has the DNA TGCGCCAGCAGCTCGGGACAGCAGAACACTGAAGCTTTCTTT. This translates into CASSSGQQNTEAFF.

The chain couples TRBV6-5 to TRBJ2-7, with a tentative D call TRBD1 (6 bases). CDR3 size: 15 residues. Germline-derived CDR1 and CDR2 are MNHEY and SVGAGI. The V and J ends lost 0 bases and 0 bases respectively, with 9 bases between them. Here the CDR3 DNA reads TGTGCCAGCAGTTACTCTCGGGACAACTCCTACGAGCAGTACTTC. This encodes CASSYSRDNSYEQYF.

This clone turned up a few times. The CDR3 sequence: CASSPGTSVQETQYF. CDR3 nucleotide sequence: TGCGCCAGCAGCCCAGGGACTAGCGTACAAGAGACCCAGTACTTC. The V and J genes are TRBV5-1 and TRBJ2-5, with 10 bases matching TRBD2. V trimming: 4 bases; J trimming: 2 bases; junction bases outside the gene matches: 5. Germline values: CDR1 SGHRS, CDR2 YFSETQ. This CDR3 has 15 residues. The whole variable domain, remainder taken from reference TRBV5-1 and TRBJ2-5, is KAGVTQTPRYLIKTRGQQVTLSCSPISGHRSVSWYQQTPGQGLQFLFEYFSETQRNKGNFPGRFSGRQFSNSRSEMNVSTLELGDSALYLCASSPGTSVQETQYFGPGTRLLVL.

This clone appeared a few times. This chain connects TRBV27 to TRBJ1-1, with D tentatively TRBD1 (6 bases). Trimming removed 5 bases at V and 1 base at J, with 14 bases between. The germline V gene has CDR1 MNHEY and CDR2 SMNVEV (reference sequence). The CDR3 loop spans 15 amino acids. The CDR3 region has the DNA TGTGCCAGCAGTCAAAACAGGGCTTCGAACACTGAAGCTTTCTTT. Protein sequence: CASSQNRASNTEAFF.

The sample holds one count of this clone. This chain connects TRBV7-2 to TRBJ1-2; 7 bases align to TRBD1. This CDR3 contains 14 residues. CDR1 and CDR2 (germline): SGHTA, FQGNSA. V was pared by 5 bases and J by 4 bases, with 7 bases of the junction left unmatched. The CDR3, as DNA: TGTGCCAGCAGCCCAGGACAGGAACCCTATGGCTACACCTTC. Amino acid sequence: CASSPGQEPYGYTF.

CDR3 in amino acids: CAWLRGRGIYGYTF. The CDR3 bases are TGTGCCTGGCTGCGGGGGCGGGGGATATATGGCTACACCTTC. V is TRBV30 and J is TRBJ1-2, with D possibly being TRBD1 (6 bases). The germline V gene encodes CDR1 GTSNPN and CDR2 SVGIG (reference sequence). V was cut by 5 bases and J by 5 bases, with 18 bases left in between. The CDR3 totals 14 residues. Full variable domain (rest looked up from reference TRBV30 and TRBJ1-2): SQTIHQWPATLVQPVGSPLSLECTVEGTSNPNLYWYRQAAGRGLQLLFYSVGIGQISSEVPQNLSASRPQDRQFILSSKKLLLSDSGFYLCAWLRGRGIYGYTFGSGTRLTVV.

CDR3 protein: CASSPRLAGLRGTDTQYF. The CDR3 bases are TGTGCCAGCAGCCCTCGACTAGCGGGCCTTCGTGGCACAGATACGCAGTATTTT. The chain is built from TRBV7-9 and TRBJ2-3; the match to TRBD2 covers 10 bases. CDR1 is SEHNR, CDR2 FQNEAQ, per germline (reference sequence). The ends lost 5 bases at V and 1 base at J; junction bases unmatched: 12. This CDR3 spans 18 amino acids.

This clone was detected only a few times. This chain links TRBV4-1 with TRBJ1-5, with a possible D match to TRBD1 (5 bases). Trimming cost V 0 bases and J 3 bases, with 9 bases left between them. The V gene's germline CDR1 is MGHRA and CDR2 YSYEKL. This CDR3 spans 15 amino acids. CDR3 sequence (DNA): TGCGCCAGCAGCCAAGAGGGGGGGAACAATCAGCCCCAGCATTTT. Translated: CASSQEGGNNQPQHF.

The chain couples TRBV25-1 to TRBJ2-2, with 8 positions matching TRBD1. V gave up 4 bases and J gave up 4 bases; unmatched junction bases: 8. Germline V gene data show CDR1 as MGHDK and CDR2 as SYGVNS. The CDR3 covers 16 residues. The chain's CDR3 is CASSGPGTGVTGELFF. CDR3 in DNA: TGTGCCAGCAGTGGCCCAGGGACAGGAGTCACCGGGGAGCTGTTTTTT.

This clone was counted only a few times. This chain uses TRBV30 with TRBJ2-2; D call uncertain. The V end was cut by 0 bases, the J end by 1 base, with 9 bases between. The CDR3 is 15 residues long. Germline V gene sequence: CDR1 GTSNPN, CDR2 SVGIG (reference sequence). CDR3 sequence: CAWSVTSENTGELFF. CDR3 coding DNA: TGTGCCTGGAGTGTAACCAGCGAGAACACCGGGGAGCTGTTTTTT.

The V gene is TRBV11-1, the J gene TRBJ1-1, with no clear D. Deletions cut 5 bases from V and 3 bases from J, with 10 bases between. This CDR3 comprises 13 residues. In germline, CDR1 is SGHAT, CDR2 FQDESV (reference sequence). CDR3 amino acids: CASSVFGDTEAFF. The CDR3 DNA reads TGTGCCAGCAGCGTTTTCGGGGACACTGAAGCTTTCTTT.

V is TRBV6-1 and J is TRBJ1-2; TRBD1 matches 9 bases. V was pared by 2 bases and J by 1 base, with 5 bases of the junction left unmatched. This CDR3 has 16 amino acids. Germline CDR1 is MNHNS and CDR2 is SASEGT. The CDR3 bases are TGTGCCAGCAGTGAATTCGGGACAGGGATTAACTATGGCTACACCTTC. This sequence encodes CASSEFGTGINYGYTF.

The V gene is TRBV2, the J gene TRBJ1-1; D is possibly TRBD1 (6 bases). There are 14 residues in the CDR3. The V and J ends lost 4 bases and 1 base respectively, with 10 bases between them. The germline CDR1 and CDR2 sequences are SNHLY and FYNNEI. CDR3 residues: CASSGQTGNTEAFF. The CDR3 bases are TGTGCCAGCAGTGGCCAGACAGGGAACACTGAAGCTTTCTTT. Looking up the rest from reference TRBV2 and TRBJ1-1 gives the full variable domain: EPEVTQTPSHQVTQMGQEVILRCVPISNHLYFYWYRQILGQKVEFLVSFYNNEISEKSEIFDDQFSVERPDGSNFTLKIRSTKLEDSAMYFCASSGQTGNTEAFFGQGTRLTVV.

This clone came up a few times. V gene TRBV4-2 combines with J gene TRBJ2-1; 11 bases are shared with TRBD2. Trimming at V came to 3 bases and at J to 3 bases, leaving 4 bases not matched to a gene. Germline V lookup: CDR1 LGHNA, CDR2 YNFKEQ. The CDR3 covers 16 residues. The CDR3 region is CASSHPSGGYYNEQFF. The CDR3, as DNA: TGTGCCAGCAGCCATCCTAGCGGGGGGTACTACAATGAGCAGTTCTTC.

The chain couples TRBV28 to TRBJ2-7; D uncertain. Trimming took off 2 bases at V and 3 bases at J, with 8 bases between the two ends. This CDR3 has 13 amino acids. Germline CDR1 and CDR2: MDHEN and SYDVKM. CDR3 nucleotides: TGTGCCAGCAGTTTAGTCTCTAACTACGAGCAGTACTTC. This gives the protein CASSLVSNYEQYF.

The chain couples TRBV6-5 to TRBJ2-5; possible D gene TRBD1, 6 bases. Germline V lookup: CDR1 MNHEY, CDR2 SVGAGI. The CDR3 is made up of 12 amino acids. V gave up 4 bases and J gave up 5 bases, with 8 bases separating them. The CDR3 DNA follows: TGTGCCAGCAGTTTCAGGGGTGAGACCCAGTACTTC. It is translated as CASSFRGETQYF.

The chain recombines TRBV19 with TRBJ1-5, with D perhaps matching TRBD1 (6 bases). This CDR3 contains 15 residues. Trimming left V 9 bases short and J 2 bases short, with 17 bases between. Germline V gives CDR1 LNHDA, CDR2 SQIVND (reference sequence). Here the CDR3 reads CASVLQGRGNQPQHF. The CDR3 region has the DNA TGTGCCAGCGTTCTTCAGGGGCGAGGCAATCAGCCCCAGCATTTT.

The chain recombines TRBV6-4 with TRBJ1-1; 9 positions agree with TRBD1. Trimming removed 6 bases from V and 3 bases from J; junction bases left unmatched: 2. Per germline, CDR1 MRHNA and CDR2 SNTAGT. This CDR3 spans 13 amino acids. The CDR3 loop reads CASSRDRDTEAFF. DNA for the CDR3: TGTGCCAGCAGCCGGGACAGGGACACTGAAGCTTTCTTT.

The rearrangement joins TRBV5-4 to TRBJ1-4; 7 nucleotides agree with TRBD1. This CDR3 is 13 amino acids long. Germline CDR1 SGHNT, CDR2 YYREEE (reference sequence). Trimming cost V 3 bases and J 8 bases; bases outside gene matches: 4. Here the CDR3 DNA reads TGTGCCAGCAGCTACAGGGGTGGGGAAAAACTGTTTTTT. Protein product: CASSYRGGEKLFF.

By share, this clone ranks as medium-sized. As DNA, the CDR3 is TGTGCCAGCAGCGTAGGGGGGCGAAACACCATATATTTT. Its translation: CASSVGGRNTIYF. The V call is TRBV9, the J call TRBJ1-3; tentatively, D is TRBD1 (6 bases). This CDR3 comprises 13 residues. CDR1 is SGDLS, CDR2 YYNGEE, per germline. V lost 0 bases and J lost 5, with 6 bases in between. Complete variable domain (other parts from reference TRBV9 and TRBJ1-3): DSGVTQTPKHLITATGQRVTLRCSPRSGDLSVYWYQQSLDQGLQFLIQYYNGEERAKGNILERFSAQQFPDLHSELNLSSLELGDSALYFCASSVGGRNTIYFGEGSWLTVV.

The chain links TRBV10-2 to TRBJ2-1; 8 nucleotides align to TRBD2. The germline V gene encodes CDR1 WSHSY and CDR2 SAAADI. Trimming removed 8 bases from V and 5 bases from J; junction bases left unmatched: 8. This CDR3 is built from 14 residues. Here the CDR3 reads CASRPSGPHNEQFF. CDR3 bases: TGCGCCAGCCGGCCTAGCGGGCCACACAATGAGCAGTTCTTC.

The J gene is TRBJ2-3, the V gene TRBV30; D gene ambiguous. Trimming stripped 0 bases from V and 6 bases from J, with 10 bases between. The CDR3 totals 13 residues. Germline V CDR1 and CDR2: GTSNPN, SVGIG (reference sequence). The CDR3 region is CAWSVRFGDTQYF. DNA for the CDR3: TGTGCCTGGAGTGTACGATTCGGGGATACGCAGTATTTT.

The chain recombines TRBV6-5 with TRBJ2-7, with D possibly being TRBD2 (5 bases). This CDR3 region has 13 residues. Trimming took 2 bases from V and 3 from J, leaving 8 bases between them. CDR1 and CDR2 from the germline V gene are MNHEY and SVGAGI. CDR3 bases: TGTGCCAGCAGTTACACGGGGTTCTACGAGCAGTACTTC. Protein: CASSYTGFYEQYF.

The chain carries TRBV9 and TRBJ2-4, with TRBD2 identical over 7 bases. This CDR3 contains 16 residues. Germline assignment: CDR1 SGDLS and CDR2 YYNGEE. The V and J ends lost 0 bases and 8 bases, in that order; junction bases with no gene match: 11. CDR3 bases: TGTGCCAGCAGCGTAGCGGGGAGGGCCAACGGGGACATTCAGTACTTC. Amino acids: CASSVAGRANGDIQYF.